These T cell receptor beta chains were read from a single sample in a study of OX40 agonist ivuxolimab in advanced cancers. Profiled with immunoSEQ multiplex PCR; TCRdb holds only in-frame clones, not every one. The sample comprises about 73,000 clones, approximately 91% of which are singletons, and about 0.8% rests with the top ten. Sequenced material: CD4+ or CD8+ T cells sorted from blood, taken in a trial of the OX40 agonist ivuxolimab. The receptors here all came from an adult with an advanced solid tumor such as melanoma, head and neck, liver or kidney cancer. The CDR3 runs from the conserved cysteine through the conserved F or W. Fields, in order: J gene, D gene, V gene, clone size, CDR3 protein, CDR3 DNA. D genes are given only for firm matches. Only some rows state a clone size, as once, few, many or a class for expanded clones.

TRBJ1-2 | TRBD1 | TRBV19 | once | CASGSGQGIAYGYTF | TGTGCCAGCGGGAGCGGACAGGGTATCGCCTATGGCTACACCTTC
TRBJ1-5 | TRBD1 | TRBV7-6 | once | CASSLGAGGGNQPQHF | TGTGCCAGCAGCTTAGGGGCAGGGGGCGGCAATCAGCCCCAGCATTTT
TRBJ1-4 | - | TRBV28 | - | CASSSQWGEKLFF | TGTGCCAGCAGTTCGCAGTGGGGGGAAAAACTGTTTTTT
TRBJ2-7 | - | TRBV14 | - | CASSVAGSPYEQYF | TGTGCCAGCAGCGTCGCGGGGTCCCCCTACGAGCAGTACTTC
TRBJ2-2 | - | TRBV5-1 | - | CASSLEGTNTGELFF | TGCGCCAGCAGCTTGGAGGGAACGAACACCGGGGAGCTGTTTTTT
TRBJ1-2 | TRBD1 | TRBV19 | - | CASSIDRDRVTITDGYTF | TGTGCCAGTAGTATAGATCGGGACAGGGTTACGATAACGGATGGCTACACCTTC
TRBJ1-2 | - | TRBV28 | - | CASSPPQGVYSYTF | TGTGCCAGCAGTCCCCCCCAGGGCGTTTATAGCTACACCTTC
TRBJ1-1 | - | TRBV9 | - | CASSVAWGGNTEAFF | TGTGCCAGCAGCGTAGCTTGGGGGGGGAACACTGAAGCTTTCTTT
TRBJ1-4 | - | TRBV7-9 | - | CASGKATNEKLFF | TGTGCCAGCGGCAAGGCAACTAATGAAAAACTGTTTTTT
TRBJ1-5 | - | TRBV6-5 | - | CASSYTGANQSQHF | TGTGCCAGCAGTTACACAGGAGCTAATCAGTCCCAGCATTTT
TRBJ2-2 | - | TRBV7-9 | - | CASSLDAGELFF | TGTGCCAGCAGCTTAGACGCCGGGGAGCTGTTTTTT
TRBJ1-2 | TRBD1 | TRBV5-8 | - | CASIPGQRVSYGYTF | TGTGCCAGCATCCCGGGACAGCGTGTTAGCTATGGCTACACCTTC